This T cell receptor beta chain emerged from a study of blood T cell repertoires in COVID-19 (dated by TCRdb to about 2020). Context from the whole study: Samples from collaborators originated in the United States, Italy and Spain and spanned both the acute and convalescent phases of COVID-19. Where available, HLA class I and class II types were taken from metadata supplied by the sample provider and were not determined by assay-based typing. Nearly every sample came with metadata listing a de-identified subject ID, COVID-19 status, age in years and sex. Deeply sampled blood TCRbeta repertoires from subjects exposed to, actively infected with, or recovered from COVID-19 were included in the dataset. A freely available public database, intended as a resource for researchers studying the immune response to SARS-CoV-2, is where the repertoires were released. Samples were obtained from the ongoing ImmuneRACE study (first 160 participants) and from over a thousand subjects provided by 6 global collaborators. The material from the prospective study consisted of cDNA or gDNA derived from T cells, B-cell-depleted T cells, or PBMCs. Summary of the overall study and its limitations: The quantity of clinical and demographic metadata differed by source and by participant and was supplied without curation.

Looking up the germline V gene (reference sequence) yields CDR1 LGHDT and CDR2 YNNKEL. The junction shows trimming of 3 bases on V and 5 bases on J, plus 10 bases between the germline ends. From cysteine to phenylalanine, the CDR3 is 13 amino acids long. Only the CDR3 DNA stays, 39 bases, in frame from base 1. Concerning this clone itself: This receptor's antigen is unknown. No qualities accompany the bases; no much larger clone lies one base away.

Whole blood was collected in K2EDTA tubes by collaborating institutions according to the institutions' own protocols. For TCRbeta analysis, collaborator samples were shipped as frozen whole blood, as isolated PBMCs, or as DNA extracted from either sample type. TCRbeta CDR3 regions were amplified from genomic DNA by means of the immunoSEQ Assay, a bias-controlled multiplex PCR. As for the authors' bioinformatics: Nucleated cell counts per sample were estimated from amplification of reference gene primers within the assay. To quantify the absolute abundance of each unique TCRbeta CDR3 rearrangement, sequence reads were collapsed and filtered. For each sample, productive Simpson clonality was calculated as the square root of Simpson's diversity index across productive rearrangements. TCRdb holds this immuneACCESS table with in-frame rearrangements only. Some clones are missing; in checked studies, unresolved V genes explain under half, and the rest has no known cause. V, J and clone size are taken as reported in that table, and D and trimming were inferred from the DNA itself. The sample table holds about 120,000 clones, of which 79% were seen once. 37% of the sample is taken by the ten largest.

Here the chain combines TRBV3-1 (or the pseudogene TRBV3-2) and TRBJ1-2; TRBD1 is a weak D gene call, 5 bases matching. The source of this sequence is a man aged 40-49 years with active or convalescent COVID-19. The sample comprised peripheral blood. CDR3 loop: CASSHDSLYGYTF. The DNA reads TGTGCCAGCAGCCACGACAGCCTATATGGCTACACCTTC.